These 11 T cell receptor beta chains came from one sample sequenced in a study of T cells in women clearing cervical HPV infection. Some clones are missing from TCRdb's copy, which holds only in-frame ones; the method was immunoSEQ multiplex PCR. The table lists about 14,000 clones. Sequencing input: blood buffy coat. The receptors come from a woman between 18 and 70 years old with a cervical HPV16 infection that either progressed to CIN3+ or cleared (not recorded which).

On this clone itself: The read ends 3 residues shy of where the CDR3 ends; the end is completed using the germline J gene. V and J are TRBV20-1 and TRBJ1-5, with a weak D call TRBD1 (5 bases). This CDR3 is built from 15 residues. The V and J ends lost 2 bases and 5 bases respectively, with 16 bases between them. The germline V gene encodes CDR1 DFQATT and CDR2 SNEGSKA (reference sequence). The CDR3 bases that were read are TGCAGTGCTAGACCAGCAAGTAGGGGCGATCAGCCC. This translates into CSARPASRGDQP. The entire CDR3 sequence reads CSARPASRGDQPQHF.

Notes on this clone: Sequencing ends 3 residues short of the CDR3 end; the germline J gene provides the rest. The chain employs TRBV19 and TRBJ2-1; TRBD2 aligns across 7 bases. The CDR3 is made up of 16 amino acids. Germline lookup yields CDR1 LNHDA and CDR2 SQIVND (reference sequence). V lost 4 bases, J lost 2 bases, and 8 bases stayed unmatched. CDR3 residues: CASSTMTSRAYNEQFF. CDR3 bases read: TGTGCCAGTAGTACCATGACTAGCCGAGCCTACAATGAG.

In regard to this clone: The observed sequence ends 3 residues before the CDR3 terminus, with the missing tail filled in from the germline J gene. The J gene is TRBJ2-1, the V gene TRBV20-1; no firm D call. This CDR3 is 15 amino acids long. Germline CDR1 and CDR2: DFQATT and SNEGSKA (reference sequence). Trimming took off 2 bases at V and 0 bases at J, with 11 bases between the two ends. CDR3 DNA (partial): TGCAGTGCTAGATCTTCGGGTTACTCCTACAATGAG. It yields the protein CSARSSGYSYNE. The entire CDR3 reads CSARSSGYSYNEQFF.

To note about this clone: Sequencing ends 3 residues short of the CDR3 end; the germline J gene provides the rest. The rearrangement uses TRBV27 and TRBJ2-3; 10 bases agree with TRBD2. The junction had 5 bases not matched to a gene; V was cut back by 7 bases and J by 4 bases. CDR1 is MNHEY, CDR2 SMNVEV, per germline (reference sequence). This CDR3 is 14 amino acids long. The covered CDR3 bases are TGTGCCAGCAATCCTAGCGGGAGCCCAGATACG. As protein: CASNPSGSPDT. The entire CDR3 protein reads CASNPSGSPDTQYF.

To note about this clone: The read ends 3 residues before the CDR3 terminus; that terminus is restored from the germline J gene. J is TRBJ1-2 and V is TRBV2; TRBD1 agrees at 8 bases. The CDR3 loop spans 14 amino acids. CDR1 and CDR2 from the germline V gene are SNHLY and FYNNEI. The sequenced CDR3 bases are TGTGCCAGCACTCGACAGGGGAGATCCTACGAC. Translation: CASTRQGRSYD. The full CDR3 sequence reads CASTRQGRSYDYTF.

In the case of this clone: One junction end disagrees with the germline gene, perhaps due to a read error. The read halts 3 residues ahead of the CDR3 end, with the missing end drawn from the germline J gene. The sample has other DNA sequences that encode this CDR3 too. The V gene is TRBV19, the J gene TRBJ1-3, with D possibly matching TRBD1 (6 bases). Germline CDR1 reads LNHDA; CDR2 reads SQIVND (reference sequence). CDR3 size: 18 residues. This CDR3 is CASSHRGGHETSGNTIYF. The sequenced part of the CDR3 DNA is TGTGCCAGTAGCCACCGAGGGGGACACGAAACCTCTGGAAACACA.

CDR3 DNA (partial): TGTGCCAGCAGTTCAGCGGGACAGACGTATAGGCAGCCG. Protein: CASSSAGQTYRQP. The whole CDR3 protein is CASSSAGQTYRQPQYF. V usage is TRBV6-2 or TRBV6-3 and J usage is TRBJ2-3, with D perhaps matching TRBD1 or TRBD2 (7 bases each). The read ends 3 residues shy of where the CDR3 ends; the end is completed using the germline J gene. The CDR3 loop spans 16 amino acids. CDR1 and CDR2 from the germline V gene are MNHEY and SVGEGT.

Points on this clone: The read finishes 3 residues shy of the CDR3 end, and the germline J gene is used to complete it. The V call is TRBV6-2 or TRBV6-3, the J call TRBJ2-5, with TRBD1 identical over 12 bases. Losses at the gene ends were 6 bases for V and 5 bases for J; bases not matched to a gene: 7. Germline assignment: CDR1 MNHEY and CDR2 SVGEGT. The CDR3 is 15 residues long. CDR3 sequence: CASSQGQGAMETQYF. CDR3 DNA (partial): TGTGCCAGCAGCCAGGGACAGGGGGCGATGGAGACC.

Turning to this clone: The sequenced fragment ends 3 residues before the CDR3 boundary, so the rest is inferred from the germline J gene. J is TRBJ2-5 and V is TRBV6-1; D not certain. Germline CDR1 is MNHNS and CDR2 is SASEGT. V lost 2 bases to trimming and J lost 0 bases, with 13 bases between them. The CDR3 is made up of 16 amino acids. The DNA read from the CDR3 is TGTGCCAGCAGTGAACTGCCCTACACTAACCAAGAGACC. It specifies CASSELPYTNQET. The CDR3 in full is CASSELPYTNQETQYF.

Notes on this clone: The read is 3 residues too short to cover the CDR3 end, so that end is filled in from the germline J gene. This chain connects TRBV7-8 to TRBJ1-2, with D unclear. The CDR3 length is 11 residues. Germline assignment: CDR1 SGHVS and CDR2 FQNEAQ. The CDR3 loop is CASSLYYDYTF. CDR3 DNA, as far as it was read: TGTGCCAGCAGCCTTTACTACGAC.

Concerning this clone itself: The read is 3 residues too short to cover the CDR3 end, so that end is filled in from the germline J gene. The chain links TRBV5-4 to TRBJ1-2; 7 bases line up with TRBD1. The V gene's germline CDR1 is SGHNT and CDR2 YYREEE (reference sequence). The CDR3 sequence is 13 residues long. V trimming: 4 bases; J trimming: 2 bases; junction bases outside the gene matches: 2. The CDR3 sequence: CASSMGQNYGYTF. The DNA read from the CDR3 is TGTGCCAGCAGCATGGGACAGAACTATGGC.